The 14 T cell receptor beta chains below come from one sample, sequenced in a study of beta chain features in type 1 diabetes. Reverse transcription of all isolated RNA meant that expressed TCRB transcripts were sequenced. Clones were sequenced by immunoSEQ multiplex PCR, and TCRdb holds only the in-frame ones, with some missing. This sample has around 310,000 clones, with about 10% found just once. Sequencing input: naive CD4+ T cells from blood. The receptors were sampled from a woman aged 25 to 45 in good health.

This clone was counted a few times. V and J are TRBV9 and TRBJ2-1; 9 nucleotides align to TRBD2. The V and J ends lost 2 bases and 6 bases, in that order; junction bases with no gene match: 3. This CDR3 has 14 residues. Germline CDR1 SGDLS, CDR2 YYNGEE. The DNA of the CDR3 is TGTGCCAGCAGCGTGGGACTAGCTAGCAATGAGCAGTTCTTC. It translates to CASSVGLASNEQFF.

The chain recombines TRBV4-3 with TRBJ2-7; D remains ambiguous. This CDR3 comprises 12 residues. Germline loops: CDR1 LGHNA, CDR2 YSLEER. Trimming removed 0 bases from V and 7 bases from J, with 7 bases in between. CDR3 protein: CASSQDFGEQYF. The CDR3 DNA reads as TGCGCCAGCAGCCAAGATTTCGGGGAGCAGTACTTC.

This chain's CDR3 is CASSAGTGDLSEQYF. In DNA form, the CDR3 reads TGCGCCAGCAGCGCCGGGACAGGTGATTTATCCGAGCAGTACTTC. V usage is TRBV5-1 and J usage is TRBJ2-7; TRBD1 aligns across 8 bases. Germline CDR1 reads SGHRS; CDR2 reads YFSETQ. Trimming at V came to 4 bases and at J to 6 bases, leaving 12 bases not matched to a gene. The CDR3 runs to 15 residues.

The chain carries TRBV5-1 and TRBJ1-2, with 11 bases matching TRBD1. This CDR3 has 15 amino acids. V lost 0 bases to trimming and J lost 3 bases; unmatched junction nucleotides: 1. CDR1 is SGHRS and CDR2 is YFSETQ in the germline V gene. CDR3 sequence (DNA): TGCGCCAGCAGCTTGGGGACAGGGGGCTACTATGGCTACACCTTC. Its protein is CASSLGTGGYYGYTF. Looking up the rest from reference TRBV5-1 and TRBJ1-2 gives the full variable domain: KAGVTQTPRYLIKTRGQQVTLSCSPISGHRSVSWYQQTPGQGLQFLFEYFSETQRNKGNFPGRFSGRQFSNSRSEMNVSTLELGDSALYLCASSLGTGGYYGYTFGSGTRLTVV.

The chain recombines TRBV18 with TRBJ2-5; a possible D gene is TRBD2 (6 bases). Trimming left V 4 bases short and J 1 base short, with 16 bases between. Per the germline V gene, CDR1 is KGHSH and CDR2 is LQKENI. This CDR3 comprises 16 residues. In DNA form, the CDR3 reads TGTGCCAGCTCACGCTTCCCAGCGGGCCTCCAAGAGACCCAGTACTTC. It codes for CASSRFPAGLQETQYF. The full variable domain, completed using reference TRBV18 and TRBJ2-5, is NAGVMQNPRHLVRRRGQEARLRCSPMKGHSHVYWYRQLPEEGLKFMVYLQKENIIDESGMPKERFSAEFPKEGPSILRIQQVVRGDSAAYFCASSRFPAGLQETQYFGPGTRLLVL.

The chain recombines TRBV4-1 with TRBJ1-5; 7 bases are a match to TRBD1. Losses at the gene ends were 3 bases for V and 6 bases for J; bases not matched to a gene: 5. The CDR3 has 14 amino acids. Looked up from germline, CDR1 is MGHRA and CDR2 is YSYEKL. The CDR3 sequence is CASSQSRDSQPQHF. In DNA, the CDR3 is TGCGCCAGCAGCCAGTCCCGGGACAGTCAGCCCCAGCATTTT.

This clone was picked up a small number of times. The CDR3 sequence is CASSLAGVYEQYF. CDR3 bases: TGTGCCAGCTCCCTAGCGGGAGTATACGAGCAGTACTTC. The chain is built from TRBV18 and TRBJ2-7; 10 bases are shared with TRBD2. V gave up 6 bases and J gave up 4 bases; unmatched junction bases: 3. The germline V gene encodes CDR1 KGHSH and CDR2 LQKENI. The CDR3 is 13 residues long.

There are a few counts of this clone. The chain employs TRBV6-5 and TRBJ2-3; tentatively, D is TRBD2 (5 bases). This CDR3 has 16 residues. Germline V gene sequence: CDR1 MNHEY, CDR2 SVGAGI. With 2 bases removed from V and 2 bases from J, the gap between germline ends came to 14 bases. The CDR3 bases are TGTGCCAGCAGTTACCGCAGCGGACTTATCACAGATACGCAGTATTTT. Translating it yields CASSYRSGLITDTQYF.

V and J are TRBV9 and TRBJ2-1; D may be TRBD2 (7 bases). CDR3 size: 13 residues. Trimming left V 0 bases short and J 9 bases short, with 10 bases between. The germline CDR1 and CDR2 sequences are SGDLS and YYNGEE. In nucleotides, the CDR3 is TGTGCCAGCAGCGTAGAGGGGGGGAGTGAGCAGTTCTTC. Protein product: CASSVEGGSEQFF.

This clone was counted a few times. V gene TRBV20-1 combines with J gene TRBJ2-5; D is unclear. The CDR3 totals 10 residues. The ends were cut back, 4 bases at V and 3 bases at J, with 3 bases in the middle. Germline V gives CDR1 DFQATT, CDR2 SNEGSKA (reference sequence). The CDR3 nucleotides are TGCAGTGCTATAAAAGAGACCCAGTACTTC. Its protein product is CSAIKETQYF.

CDR3 DNA sequence: TGTGCCAGCAGTGGGTCGCAGTACGAGCAGTACTTC. It codes for CASSGSQYEQYF. The J gene is TRBJ2-7, the V gene TRBV2; D is uncertain. Per the germline V gene, CDR1 is SNHLY and CDR2 is FYNNEI. The CDR3 runs to 12 residues. V dropped 4 bases and J dropped 4 bases, with 8 bases sitting between them.

There are a few counts of this clone. The rearrangement joins TRBV19 to TRBJ2-1; unclear D gene. The CDR3 extends over 14 amino acids. Trimming pared 7 bases from V and 0 bases from J, leaving 10 bases between. CDR1 and CDR2 (germline): LNHDA, SQIVND (reference sequence). This CDR3 reads CASKWRGSYNEQFF. The DNA of the CDR3 is TGTGCCAGTAAATGGCGCGGCTCCTACAATGAGCAGTTCTTC.

The sample holds a few counts of this clone. The rearrangement links TRBV7-2 to TRBJ2-1; the D gene is possibly TRBD1 (6 bases). V lost 6 bases and J lost 2, with 14 bases in between. Looked up from germline, CDR1 is SGHTA and CDR2 is FQGNSA. CDR3 length: 15 amino acids. CDR3 nucleotide sequence: TGTGCCAGCAGTCAACAGGGCGGGCCCTACAATGAGCAGTTCTTC. This gives the protein CASSQQGGPYNEQFF.

The chain carries TRBV7-9 and TRBJ1-1; D is uncertain. The germline V and J ends were trimmed by 7 bases and 6 bases, with 18 bases remaining between them. CDR3 length: 14 residues. CDR1 and CDR2 from the germline V gene are SEHNR and FQNEAQ (reference sequence). The CDR3 coding sequence is TGTGCCAGCACGAGGGTAGGTGCAGACCCTGAAGCTTTCTTT. Its protein product is CASTRVGADPEAFF.